One and the same sample provided the 5 T cell receptor beta chains below, sequenced in a study of blood T cell repertoires in COVID-19. Using immunoSEQ multiplex PCR, the repertoire was profiled, and TCRdb retains in-frame clones only, with some absent. The sample contains roughly 88,000 clones, around 88% of which appear only once. Source material: peripheral blood. The receptors were sampled from a woman in her fifties or sixties with COVID-19, enrolled during active disease.

The V and J genes are TRBV2 and TRBJ2-5; maybe TRBD1 (5 bases). The germline V gene has CDR1 SNHLY and CDR2 FYNNEI. The CDR3 has 14 residues. Trimming took 1 base from V and 2 from J, leaving 8 bases between them. The CDR3 sequence is CASSEDPGQETQYF. CDR3 in DNA: TGTGCCAGCAGTGAAGATCCAGGGCAAGAGACCCAGTACTTC.

The V call is TRBV4-3, the J call TRBJ2-7; D is perhaps TRBD1 (6 bases). The CDR3 spans 15 residues. Trimming stripped 4 bases from V and 2 bases from J, with 15 bases between. From germline, CDR1 is LGHNA and CDR2 YSLEER. The CDR3 region has the DNA TGCGCCAGCAGCCGGGAGTTCGGGACACCCTACGAGCAGTACTTC. Translation gives CASSREFGTPYEQYF.

This rearrangement joins TRBV21-1 to TRBJ1-3. TRBV21-1 is tagged as a pseudogene. The CDR3 covers 15 residues. The chain's CDR3 is CASSARGYSGNTIYF. The CDR3 coding sequence is TGTGCCAGCAGCGCCCGGGGGTATTCTGGAAACACCATATATTTT.

This chain joins TRBV11-2 and TRBJ2-7; 10 bases line up with TRBD2. Germline V lookup: CDR1 SGHAT, CDR2 FQNNGV. V dropped 5 bases and J dropped 4; count of bases not matched to a gene: 11. The CDR3 loop spans 16 amino acids. The CDR3 loop is CASSTSSGGAAYEQYF. As DNA, the CDR3 is TGTGCCAGCAGCACCTCAAGCGGGGGGGCCGCGTACGAGCAGTACTTC.

This sequence joins TRBV15 and TRBJ2-3, with 8 nucleotides matching TRBD2. Germline CDR1 LNHNV, CDR2 YYDKDF (reference sequence). The CDR3 runs to 13 residues. J lost 6 bases, V lost 5 bases, and 4 bases had no gene match. In DNA, the CDR3 is TGTGCCACCAGCCGGGGGGGGTCGGATACGCAGTATTTT. Its translation: CATSRGGSDTQYF. The full variable domain, with the rest looked up from reference TRBV15 and TRBJ2-3, is DAMVIQNPRYQVTQFGKPVTLSCSQTLNHNVMYWYQQKSSQAPKLLFHYYDKDFNNEADTPDNFQSRRPNTSFCFLDIRSPGLGDTAMYLCATSRGGSDTQYFGPGTRLTVL.